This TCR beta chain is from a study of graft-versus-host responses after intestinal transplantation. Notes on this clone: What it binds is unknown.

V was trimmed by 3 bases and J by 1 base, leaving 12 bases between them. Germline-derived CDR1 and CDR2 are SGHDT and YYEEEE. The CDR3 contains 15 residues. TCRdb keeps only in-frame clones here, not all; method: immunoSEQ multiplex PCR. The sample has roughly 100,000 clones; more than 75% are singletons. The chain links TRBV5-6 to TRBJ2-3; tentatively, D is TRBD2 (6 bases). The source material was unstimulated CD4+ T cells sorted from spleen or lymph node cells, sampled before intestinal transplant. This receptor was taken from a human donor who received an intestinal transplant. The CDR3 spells CASSSGLYRTDTQYF. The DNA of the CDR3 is TGTGCCAGCAGCTCGGGACTTTACCGCACAGATACGCAGTATTTT.